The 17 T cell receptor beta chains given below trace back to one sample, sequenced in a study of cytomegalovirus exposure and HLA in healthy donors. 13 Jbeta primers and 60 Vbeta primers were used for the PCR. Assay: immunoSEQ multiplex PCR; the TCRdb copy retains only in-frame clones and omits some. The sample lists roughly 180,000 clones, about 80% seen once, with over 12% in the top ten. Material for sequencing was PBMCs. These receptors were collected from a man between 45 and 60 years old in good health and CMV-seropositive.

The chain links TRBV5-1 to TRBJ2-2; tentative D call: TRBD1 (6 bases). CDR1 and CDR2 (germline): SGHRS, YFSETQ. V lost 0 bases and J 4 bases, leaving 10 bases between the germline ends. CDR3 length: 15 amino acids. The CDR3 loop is CASSLDQGFTGELFF. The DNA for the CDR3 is TGCGCCAGCAGCTTGGACCAGGGGTTCACCGGGGAGCTGTTTTTT.

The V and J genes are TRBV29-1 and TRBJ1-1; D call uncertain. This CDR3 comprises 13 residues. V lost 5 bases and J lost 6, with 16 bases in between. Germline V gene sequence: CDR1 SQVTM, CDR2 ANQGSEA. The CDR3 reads CSVLGHTVPEAFF. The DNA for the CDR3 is TGCAGCGTTCTAGGTCATACGGTGCCTGAAGCTTTCTTT.

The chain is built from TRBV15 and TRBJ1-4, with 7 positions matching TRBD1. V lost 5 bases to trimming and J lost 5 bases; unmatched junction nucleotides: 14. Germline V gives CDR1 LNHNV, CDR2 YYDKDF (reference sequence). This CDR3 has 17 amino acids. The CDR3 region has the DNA TGTGCCACCAGCGGACGTCTTACAGGGGATTCAAATGAAAAACTGTTTTTT. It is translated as CATSGRLTGDSNEKLFF.

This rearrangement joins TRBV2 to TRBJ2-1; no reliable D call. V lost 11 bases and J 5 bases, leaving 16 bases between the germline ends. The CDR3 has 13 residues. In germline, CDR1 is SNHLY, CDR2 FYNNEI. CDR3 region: CAAKGLVHNEQFF. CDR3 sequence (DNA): TGTGCCGCAAAAGGTCTAGTCCACAATGAGCAGTTCTTC.

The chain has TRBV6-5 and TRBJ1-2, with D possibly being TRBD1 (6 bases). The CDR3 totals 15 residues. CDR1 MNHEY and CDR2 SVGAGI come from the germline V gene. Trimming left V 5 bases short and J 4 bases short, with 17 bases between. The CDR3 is CASSPGQTTSYGYTF. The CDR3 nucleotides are TGTGCCAGCAGTCCTGGACAGACAACAAGCTATGGCTACACCTTC.

CDR3 sequence (DNA): TGTGCCAGCAGGCCGGGGACCTACGAGCAGTACTTC. It codes for CASRPGTYEQYF. V and J are TRBV6-1 and TRBJ2-7; tentative D call: TRBD2 (5 bases). Trimming stripped 6 bases from V and 2 bases from J, with 8 bases between. This CDR3 contains 12 residues. The germline V gene has CDR1 MNHNS and CDR2 SASEGT.

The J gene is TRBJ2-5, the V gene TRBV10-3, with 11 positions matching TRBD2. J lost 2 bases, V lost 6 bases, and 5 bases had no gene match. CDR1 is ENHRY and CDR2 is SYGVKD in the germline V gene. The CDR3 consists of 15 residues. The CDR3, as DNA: TGTGCCATCAGCAAACTAGCGGGGGTTCAAGAGACCCAGTACTTC. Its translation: CAISKLAGVQETQYF.

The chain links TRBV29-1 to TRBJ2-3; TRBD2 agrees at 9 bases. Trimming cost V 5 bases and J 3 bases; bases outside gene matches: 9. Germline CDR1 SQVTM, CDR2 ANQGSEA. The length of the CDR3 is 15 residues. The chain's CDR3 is CSVRGGARGTDTQYF. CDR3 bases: TGCAGCGTTCGCGGGGGGGCGAGGGGGACAGATACGCAGTATTTT.

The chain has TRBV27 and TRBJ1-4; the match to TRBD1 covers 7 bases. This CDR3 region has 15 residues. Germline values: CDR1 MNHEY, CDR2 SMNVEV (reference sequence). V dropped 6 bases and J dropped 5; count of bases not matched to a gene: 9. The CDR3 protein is CASRSTGTANEKLFF. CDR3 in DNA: TGTGCCAGCAGGTCGACAGGGACCGCAAATGAAAAACTGTTTTTT.

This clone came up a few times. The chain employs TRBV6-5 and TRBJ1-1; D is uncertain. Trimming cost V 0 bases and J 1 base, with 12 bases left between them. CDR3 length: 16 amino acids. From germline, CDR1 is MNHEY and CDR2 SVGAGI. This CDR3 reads CASSYSSGGRNTEAFF. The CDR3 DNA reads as TGTGCCAGCAGTTACTCGAGCGGCGGGAGGAACACTGAAGCTTTCTTT.

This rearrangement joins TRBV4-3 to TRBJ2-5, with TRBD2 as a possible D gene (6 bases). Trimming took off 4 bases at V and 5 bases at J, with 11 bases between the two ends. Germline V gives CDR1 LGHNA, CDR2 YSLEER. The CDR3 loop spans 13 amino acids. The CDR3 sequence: CASSPRGRETQYF. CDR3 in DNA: TGCGCCAGCAGCCCGCGGGGCCGGGAGACCCAGTACTTC.

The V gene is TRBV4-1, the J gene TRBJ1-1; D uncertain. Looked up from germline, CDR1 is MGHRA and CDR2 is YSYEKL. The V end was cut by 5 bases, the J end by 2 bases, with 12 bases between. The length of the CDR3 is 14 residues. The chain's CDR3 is CASSNPGENTEAFF. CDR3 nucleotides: TGCGCCAGCAGCAACCCCGGAGAAAACACTGAAGCTTTCTTT.

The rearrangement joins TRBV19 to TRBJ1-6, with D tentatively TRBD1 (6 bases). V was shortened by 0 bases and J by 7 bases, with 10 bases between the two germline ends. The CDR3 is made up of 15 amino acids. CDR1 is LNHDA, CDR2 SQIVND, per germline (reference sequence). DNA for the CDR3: TGTGCCAGTAGTATAGAAACAGGGAGCAATTCACCCCTCCACTTT. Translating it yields CASSIETGSNSPLHF.

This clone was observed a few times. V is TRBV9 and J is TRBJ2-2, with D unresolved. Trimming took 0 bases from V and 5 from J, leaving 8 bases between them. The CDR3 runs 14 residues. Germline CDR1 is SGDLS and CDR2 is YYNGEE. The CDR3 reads CASSVVAVTGELFF. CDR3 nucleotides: TGTGCCAGCAGCGTAGTGGCCGTAACCGGGGAGCTGTTTTTT. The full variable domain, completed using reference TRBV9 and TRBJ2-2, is DSGVTQTPKHLITATGQRVTLRCSPRSGDLSVYWYQQSLDQGLQFLIQYYNGEERAKGNILERFSAQQFPDLHSELNLSSLELGDSALYFCASSVVAVTGELFFGEGSRLTVL.

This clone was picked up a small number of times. CDR3 DNA: TGTGCCAGCAGCTTGACAATAGGGAGCAACAACTATGGCTACACCTTC. It specifies CASSLTIGSNNYGYTF. The chain is built from TRBV5-4 and TRBJ1-2, with D unresolved. Trimming cost V 1 base and J 2 bases, with 15 bases left between them. Germline V gene lookup returns CDR1 SGHNT and CDR2 YYREEE (reference sequence). There are 16 residues in the CDR3. Variable domain in full (rest from reference TRBV5-4 and TRBJ1-2): ETGVTQSPTHLIKTRGQQVTLRCSSQSGHNTVSWYQQALGQGPQFIFQYYREEENGRGNFPPRFSGLQFPNYSSELNVNALELDDSALYLCASSLTIGSNNYGYTFGSGTRLTVV.

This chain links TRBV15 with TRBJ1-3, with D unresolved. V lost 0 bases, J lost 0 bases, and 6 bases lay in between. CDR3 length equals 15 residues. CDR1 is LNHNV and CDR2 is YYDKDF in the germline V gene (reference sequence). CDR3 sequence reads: CATSRDQFSGNTIYF. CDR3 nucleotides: TGTGCCACCAGCAGAGATCAGTTCTCTGGAAACACCATATATTTT.

CDR3 DNA: TGCGCCAGCAGCTTGCAGGGGAACACTGAAGCTTTCTTT. It specifies CASSLQGNTEAFF. The genes are TRBV5-1 and TRBJ1-1; a possible D gene is TRBD1 (5 bases). The V gene's germline CDR1 is SGHRS and CDR2 YFSETQ. This CDR3 is 13 amino acids long. V lost 1 base, J lost 1 base, and 5 bases lay in between.